The rows below give T cell receptor beta chains drawn from one sample of a study of blood T cell repertoires in COVID-19. Generated by immunoSEQ multiplex PCR, the TCRdb table keeps only in-frame clones and is missing some. The sample consists of 250,000 or so clones, under 90% of them appearing once. Material for sequencing was peripheral blood. All receptors derive from a man aged 55 to 70 with acute or convalescent COVID-19. Both conserved end residues are part of each CDR3. A D gene is named only where the DNA matches it firmly. Some rows have no size entry. The others give once, few or many, or a class for an expanded clone.

clone_size j_call v_call d_call cdr3_nt cdr3_aa
- TRBJ1-4 TRBV12-5 TRBD1 TGTGCTAGTGGTTTAACCGGGACAGGGCGTGGTGAAAAACTGTTTTTT CASGLTGTGRGEKLFF
- TRBJ2-4 TRBV28 - TGTGCCAGCAGCCAAGTTCCAGGGGCCTCCCTACAGTACTTC CASSQVPGASLQYF
- TRBJ2-2 TRBV18 TRBD2 TGTGCCAGCTCACCTCCTGGACTAGCGGGGGGGCCTCGGACCGGGGAGCTGTTTTTT CASSPPGLAGGPRTGELFF
- TRBJ2-7 TRBV6-5 TRBD2 TGTGCCAGCAGTCCTAGAAGCGGGAGCTCCTACGAGCAGTACTTC CASSPRSGSSYEQYF
- TRBJ1-6 TRBV19 - TGTGCCAGTAGTACCTATAGGACAGCTGATAATTCACCCCTCCACTTT CASSTYRTADNSPLHF
- TRBJ2-7 TRBV13 TRBD2 TGTGCCAGCAGCTTAGTGACTAGCGGGAGTAAAGGCGAGCAGTACTTC CASSLVTSGSKGEQYF
- TRBJ2-1 TRBV9 TRBD2 TGTGCCAGCAGCGTAGCGTCGGGAGGCCTCGGGGATGAGCAGTTCTTC CASSVASGGLGDEQFF
once TRBJ2-2 TRBV6-5 - TGTGCCAGCAGACGAGAGGCGGCTAGGGGGGAGCTGTTTTTT CASRREAARGELFF
- TRBJ2-7 TRBV7-9 TRBD1 TGTGCCAGCAGAAGGACAGGGGCCTACGAGCAGTACTTC CASRRTGAYEQYF
- TRBJ2-3 TRBV7-6 TRBD2 TGTGCCAGCAGCTTACTAGCGGGGGGGACAGATACGCAGTATTTT CASSLLAGGTDTQYF
- TRBJ2-4 TRBV7-9 TRBD2 TGTGCCAGCAGCTCGGGAGGTGGGGGGACGGGCCGTTACATTCAGTACTTC CASSSGGGGTGRYIQYF
- TRBJ1-2 TRBV29-1 - TGCAGCGTGCCCGGGAAAAACGCCGGCTACACCTTC CSVPGKNAGYTF
once TRBJ1-6 TRBV2 - TGTGCCAGCAGTCCTGTCCGGGGATCTAATTCACCCCTCCACTTT CASSPVRGSNSPLHF
- TRBJ2-7 TRBV10-3 TRBD1 TGTGCCATCAGTGATATTGCAGGGGGTAAGACGGACGAGCAGTACTTC CAISDIAGGKTDEQYF
once TRBJ1-1 TRBV6-5 - TGTGCCAGCAGTTACCACACAGGGCGGGCTTTCTTT CASSYHTGRAFF
- TRBJ2-1 TRBV10-3 - TGTGCCATCAGTGGAGGACAGTACAATGAGCAGTTCTTC CAISGGQYNEQFF
- TRBJ2-1 TRBV29-1 TRBD2 TGCAGCGTTGAAGGGACCCGGCGGGGGGCGGTCGCCAATGAGCAGTTCTTC CSVEGTRRGAVANEQFF
- TRBJ2-3 TRBV19 - TGTGCCAGTAGTATATGGCTAGGGGTCGAAACAGATACGCAGTATTTT CASSIWLGVETDTQYF
- TRBJ1-2 TRBV7-2 - TGTGCCAGCAGCCCCCACCTAGCTAACTATGGCTACACCTTC CASSPHLANYGYTF
few TRBJ1-5 TRBV6-5 TRBD1 TGTGCCAGCAGCCTCGGGACAGTTAGCAATCAGCCCCAGCATTTT CASSLGTVSNQPQHF
few TRBJ1-3 TRBV9 TRBD1 TGTGCCAGCAGCCGAACAGGGGTAGGCGGAAACACCATATATTTT CASSRTGVGGNTIYF
few TRBJ2-5 TRBV27 TRBD1 TGTGCCAGCAGTTTATTGGGACAGGGCGGGACCCAGTACTTC CASSLLGQGGTQYF
- TRBJ2-5 TRBV28 - TGTGCCAGCAGATTCCAGGGGTATATTATGGGTCAAGAGACCCAGTACTTC CASRFQGYIMGQETQYF
- TRBJ2-7 TRBV4-3 - TGCGCCAGCAGCCAAGATGTTGGGGCAGGGTACCCCTACGAGCAGTACTTC CASSQDVGAGYPYEQYF
- TRBJ2-1 TRBV5-4 TRBD1 TGTGCCAGCAGCGCACGGACAGGGACCGATGAGCAGTTCTTC CASSARTGTDEQFF
once TRBJ2-7 TRBV11-2 TRBD2 TGTGCCAGCAGTTTCTCTAGCGGGGGGGCCTACGAGCAGTACTTC CASSFSSGGAYEQYF
few TRBJ2-7 TRBV28 - TGTGCCAGCAGTACCGGCTACGAGCAGTACTTC CASSTGYEQYF
- TRBJ2-7 TRBV25-1 TRBD1 TGTGCCAGCAGTCCCCGGGACAGGGCCGACGAGCAGTACTTC CASSPRDRADEQYF
- TRBJ1-2 TRBV2 TRBD1 TGTGCCAGCAGTTGGACAGGAAATGATGGCTACACCTTC CASSWTGNDGYTF
- TRBJ1-4 TRBV5-1 - TGCGCCAGCTCAGAGGCGGCAACTAATGAAAAACTGTTTTTT CASSEAATNEKLFF
few TRBJ1-4 TRBV4-3 TRBD1 TGCGCCAGCAGCCAAGACAGGGGGCGCCCCCCTAATGAAAAACTGTTTTTT CASSQDRGRPPNEKLFF
- TRBJ1-2 TRBV6-6 - TGTGCCAGCAGCCCGTCAGAGGGCGGCTACACCTTC CASSPSEGGYTF
once TRBJ2-5 TRBV23-1 TRBD1 TGCGCCAGCAGTCAATCGCCTCAGGGACAGGGGCAAGAGACCCAGTACTTC CASSQSPQGQGQETQYF
- TRBJ2-2 TRBV5-1 - TGCGCCAGCAGCTACGGCGGGGAGCTGTTTTTT CASSYGGELFF
- TRBJ2-7 TRBV9 TRBD2 TGTGCCAGCAGCCCCATCAGTGGAGTAGCGGGAGGGCCGGACGAGCAGTACTTC CASSPISGVAGGPDEQYF
- TRBJ2-5 TRBV7-8 TRBD2 TGTGCCAGCAGCTCCCCGGGACTAGTACAAGAGACCCAGTACTTC CASSSPGLVQETQYF
- TRBJ1-6 TRBV3-1/TRBV3-2 - TGTGCCAGCAGAGGGGTAGATAATTCACCCCTCCACTTT CASRGVDNSPLHF
- TRBJ1-3 TRBV14 - TGTGCCAGCAGCCAAGATTGGACTTCGGGAAACACCATATATTTT CASSQDWTSGNTIYF
- TRBJ2-3 TRBV6-5 - TGTGCCAGCAGCGTTGCAGATACGCAGTATTTT CASSVADTQYF